The subject of this entry is one T cell receptor beta chain. Antigen specificity is unknown. The data were taken from a study of identical twins. General study findings and limits: Rather than following the same donors, the conclusions depended on cross-sectional statistical analysis. Reduced insertions were recorded for abundant cord blood beta clonotypes, with no such pattern in memory repertoires.

A universal primer binding site was introduced by template switching. The final cDNA contained unique molecular identifiers. TCRdb fed the 5' RACE reads into MiXCR, producing one record per CDR3 protein. The data contain more than 400,000 distinct CDR3 sequences, 13% to 15% of them singletons. These data are also associated with another study on yellow fever vaccine responses in identical twins.

The source of this sequence is a woman aged 18-35 years in good health. The source material was CD4+ T cells sorted from blood.

The CDR3 sequence is CASSYSWNTEAFF. DNA of the CDR3: TGTGCCAGCAGTTACTCTTGGAACACTGAAGCTTTCTTT. The chain links TRBV6-6 to TRBJ1-1; D unclear. The CDR3 has 13 amino acids. Trimming cost V 0 bases and J 1 base, with 3 bases left between them. Germline V lookup: CDR1 MNHNY, CDR2 SVGAGI (reference sequence).